This T cell receptor beta chain was observed in a study of patients and donors after allogeneic stem cell transplantation. V dropped 0 bases and J dropped 7; count of bases not matched to a gene: 9. Germline CDR1 reads SGDLS; CDR2 reads YYNGEE. The CDR3 consists of 16 residues. TCRdb re-called the RT-PCR reads through MiXCR, storing one row per CDR3 protein. In the table there are roughly 960,000 distinct CDR3 sequences, roughly 17% of which are singletons. The source of this sequence is a human donor who was either an allogeneic HSCT recipient or a stem cell or donor lymphocyte infusion donor (not recorded which). It is not recorded whose cells these are; they may come from a transplant donor. The J gene is TRBJ1-4, the V gene TRBV9; 7 nucleotides align to TRBD1. Sequences were obtained from blood, either unsorted or a sorted T cell fraction (not recorded which). The CDR3 region is CASSVGGGMGSEKLFF. The CDR3 coding sequence is TGTGCCAGCAGCGTAGGAGGGGGCATGGGAAGTGAAAAACTGTTTTTT.